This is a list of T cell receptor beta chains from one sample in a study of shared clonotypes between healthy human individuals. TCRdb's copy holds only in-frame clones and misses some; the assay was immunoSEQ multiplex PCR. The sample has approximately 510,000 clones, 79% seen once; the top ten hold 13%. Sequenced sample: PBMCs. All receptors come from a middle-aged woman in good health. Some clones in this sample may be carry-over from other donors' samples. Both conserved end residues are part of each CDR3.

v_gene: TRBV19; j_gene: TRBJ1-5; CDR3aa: CASSITGGKQPQHF
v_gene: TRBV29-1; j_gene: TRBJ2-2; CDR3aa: CSVGQGARGTGELFF
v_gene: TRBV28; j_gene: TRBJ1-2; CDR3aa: CASSFAYGYTF
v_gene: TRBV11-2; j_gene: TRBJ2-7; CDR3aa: CASSFLGARAYEQYF
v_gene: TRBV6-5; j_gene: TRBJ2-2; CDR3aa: CASRGGLAGTGELFF
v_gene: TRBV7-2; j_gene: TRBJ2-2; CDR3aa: CASSRSGSIGELFF
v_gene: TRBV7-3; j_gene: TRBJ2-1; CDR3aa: CASSKQSTGSYNEQFF
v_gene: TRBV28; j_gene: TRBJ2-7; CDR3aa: CASSLSGLAKYEQYF
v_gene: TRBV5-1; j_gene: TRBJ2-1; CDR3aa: CASTREPAYNEQFF
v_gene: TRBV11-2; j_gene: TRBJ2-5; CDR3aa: CASSLDPAQETQYF
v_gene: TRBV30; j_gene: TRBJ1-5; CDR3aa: CAWRRLLNQPQHF
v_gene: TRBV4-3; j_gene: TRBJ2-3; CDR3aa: CASSQEGWAGGTDTQYF
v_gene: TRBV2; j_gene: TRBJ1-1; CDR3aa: CASMRGRVGTEAFF
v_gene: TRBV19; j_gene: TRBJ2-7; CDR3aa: CASSMGDGRYEQYF
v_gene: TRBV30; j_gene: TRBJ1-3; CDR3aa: CACPDVGSGNTIYF
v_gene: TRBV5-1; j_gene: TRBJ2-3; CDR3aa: CASSAAPQGAADTQYF
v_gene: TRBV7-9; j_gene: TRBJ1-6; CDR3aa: CASSSRNVRPGSPLHF
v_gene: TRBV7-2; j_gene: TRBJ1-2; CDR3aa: CASSLPGYGYTF
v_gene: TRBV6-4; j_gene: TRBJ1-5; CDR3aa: CASSATRHPGADNGNQPQHF
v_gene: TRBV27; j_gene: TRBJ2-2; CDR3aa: CASSSQFPLSGELFF
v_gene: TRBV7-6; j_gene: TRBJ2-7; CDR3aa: CASSRQRDTAYEQYF
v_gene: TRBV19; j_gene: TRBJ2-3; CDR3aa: CASSMGTSSTDTQYF
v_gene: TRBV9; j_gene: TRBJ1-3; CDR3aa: CASSVTIQGAGNTIYF
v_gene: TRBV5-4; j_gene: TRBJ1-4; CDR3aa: CASSLWREKLFF
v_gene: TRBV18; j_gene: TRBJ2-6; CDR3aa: CASSPIGTSGRGSGANVLTF
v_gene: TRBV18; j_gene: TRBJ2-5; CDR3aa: CASSSEQVQETQYF
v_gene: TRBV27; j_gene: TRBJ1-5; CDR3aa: CASRRDRDGNQPQHF
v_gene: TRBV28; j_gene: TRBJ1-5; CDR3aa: CASSGPSIQQPQHF
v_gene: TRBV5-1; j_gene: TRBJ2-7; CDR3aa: CASSLGRQGDDEQYF